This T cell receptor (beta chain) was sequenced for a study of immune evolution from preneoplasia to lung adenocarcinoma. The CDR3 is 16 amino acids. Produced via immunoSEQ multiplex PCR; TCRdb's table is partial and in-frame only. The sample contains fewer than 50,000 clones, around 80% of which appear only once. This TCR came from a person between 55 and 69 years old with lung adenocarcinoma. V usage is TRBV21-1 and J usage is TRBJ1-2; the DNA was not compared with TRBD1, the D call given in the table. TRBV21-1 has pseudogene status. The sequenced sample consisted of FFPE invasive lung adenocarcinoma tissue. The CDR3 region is CASSDSWDRGDYGYTF. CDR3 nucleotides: TGTGCCAGCTCGGATTCGTGGGACAGGGGGGACTATGGCTACACCTTC.